The clone carrying this T cell receptor (beta chain) was seen only a few times. The antigen is unknown. This sample was included in a study of cytomegalovirus exposure and HLA in healthy donors. Study-wide results and limits: For most TCR sequences rarity was the rule, although some public TCRs occurred in many donors.

The CDR3 has 13 amino acids. In germline, CDR1 is MNHNS, CDR2 SASEGT. Trimming took 7 bases from V and 8 from J, leaving 17 bases between them. PCR employed 60 Vbeta and 13 Jbeta primers. Libraries were prepared by immunoSEQ multiplex PCR; TCRdb keeps only in-frame clonotypes and omits some of them. The table includes some 190,000 clones, 70% to 75% detected once. This sequence was found in a man aged 30 to 39 in good health and CMV-seropositive. Sequenced material: PBMCs. This chain links TRBV6-1 with TRBJ1-2; the D gene is possibly TRBD1 (6 bases). CDR3 residues: CASTLQGSHGYTF. As DNA, the CDR3 is TGTGCCAGCACCTTACAGGGATCTCACGGCTACACCTTC.